The 31 T cell receptor beta chains reported below all come from one sample, sequenced in a study of blood T cells in healthy people across ages. Together with a sample-barcoded 5' primer, a J-beta primer mix was included in a second PCR lasting about 6 to 11 cycles. In TCRdb, the 5' RACE reads were re-called with MiXCR into one record per CDR3 protein. The data hold about 970,000 distinct CDR3 sequences, with 45% to 60% observed a single time. Sequenced: blood. These receptors came from a woman aged 55 to 70 in good health.

A single count supports this clonotype. The J gene is TRBJ2-1, the V gene TRBV25-1, with 7 bases matching TRBD2. The V and J ends lost 3 bases and 10 bases, in that order; junction bases with no gene match: 12. Germline CDR1 reads MGHDK; CDR2 reads SYGVNS. The CDR3 sequence is 15 residues long. CDR3 DNA: TGTGCCAGCAGTGATGTGCGGGCGGGAGTGGGAGAGCAGTTCTTC. This sequence encodes CASSDVRAGVGEQFF.

V gene TRBV28 combines with J gene TRBJ1-4; D is unresolved. Trimming cost V 2 bases and J 5 bases, with 9 bases left between them. Germline lookup yields CDR1 MDHEN and CDR2 SYDVKM. The CDR3 is made up of 14 amino acids. CDR3 DNA sequence: TGTGCCAGCAGTTTAGCCTGGCCAAATGAAAAACTGTTTTTT. Translation gives CASSLAWPNEKLFF.

This chain connects TRBV6-5 to TRBJ2-4; TRBD2 is a possible D gene (6 bases). The closer fit of TRBJ2-7 to the DNA end suggests the J call may be wrong. Germline V gene data show CDR1 as MNHEY and CDR2 as SVGAGI. CDR3 length: 15 residues. CDR3 nucleotides: TGTGCCAGCAGTTACCCCAGCCGGGGGTTCCACGAGCAGTACTTC. Translating it yields CASSYPSRGFHEQYF.

This clonotype has more than one count but fewer than ten. This chain uses TRBV14 with TRBJ2-3; TRBD2 matches at 10 bases. This CDR3 has 16 residues. The germline CDR1 and CDR2 sequences are SGHDN and FVKESK. V dropped 8 bases and J dropped 4; count of bases not matched to a gene: 12. The CDR3 protein is CASASRWLAGADTQYF. CDR3 bases: TGTGCCAGCGCTTCCCGGTGGCTAGCGGGAGCAGATACGCAGTATTTT.

The V call is TRBV27, the J call TRBJ2-3; D is tentatively TRBD1 or TRBD2 (7 bases each). CDR1 is MNHEY and CDR2 is SMNVEV in the germline V gene (reference sequence). The CDR3 runs to 15 residues. Trimming shortened V by 6 bases and J by 2 bases, and 15 bases separated the two germline ends. The chain's CDR3 is CASSSRGGTTDTQYF. The CDR3 DNA is TGTGCCAGCAGCAGCAGGGGGGGGACCACAGATACGCAGTATTTT.

The J gene is TRBJ2-5, the V gene TRBV9; 7 bases line up with TRBD2. Germline V lookup: CDR1 SGDLS, CDR2 YYNGEE. The V gene end was trimmed by 3 bases and the J gene end by 2 bases; junction bases not matched to a gene: 4. The CDR3 loop spans 14 amino acids. CDR3 amino acids: CASSGRGLQETQYF. The CDR3, as DNA: TGTGCCAGCAGCGGAAGGGGACTACAAGAGACCCAGTACTTC.

This chain connects TRBV4-1 to TRBJ2-3; tentatively, D is TRBD2 (6 bases). CDR1 and CDR2 (germline): MGHRA, YSYEKL. The V end was cut by 2 bases, the J end by 2 bases, with 20 bases between. The CDR3 loop spans 18 amino acids. The CDR3 nucleotides read TGCGCCAGCAGCCAACATGCCACCGGGACGGGAGACACAGATACGCAGTATTTT. Protein: CASSQHATGTGDTDTQYF.

The CDR3, as DNA: TGTGCCACCACCGGGACAGATACAGATACGCAGTATTTT. It encodes CATTGTDTDTQYF. The V and J genes are TRBV24-1 and TRBJ2-3; 7 bases line up with TRBD1. This CDR3 region has 13 residues. CDR1 is KGHDR, CDR2 SFDVKD, per germline. Trimming cost V 8 bases and J 3 bases; bases outside gene matches: 4.

The chain has TRBV4-1 and TRBJ1-1, with TRBD1 as a possible D gene (5 bases). Germline V CDR1 and CDR2: MGHRA, YSYEKL. Trimming pared 8 bases from V and 5 bases from J, leaving 18 bases between. The CDR3 runs to 14 residues. The CDR3 protein is CASYPPGEGTEAFF. CDR3 coding DNA: TGCGCCAGCTATCCCCCGGGGGAGGGAACTGAAGCTTTCTTT.

The chain combines TRBV29-1 with TRBJ2-7; 14 bases fit TRBD2. Per the germline V gene, CDR1 is SQVTM and CDR2 is ANQGSEA. The V segment lost 6 bases and the J segment 1 base; nucleotides outside the gene matches: 11. The CDR3 is made up of 17 amino acids. The CDR3 region is CSVAGTSGSRLSYEQYF. The CDR3 nucleotides are TGCAGCGTCGCCGGGACTAGCGGGAGCCGGTTGTCCTACGAGCAGTACTTC.

This CDR3 reads CASSSASGTPLRNNEQFF. CDR3 sequence (DNA): TGCGCCAGCAGCTCCGCTAGCGGGACCCCCCTCCGTAACAATGAGCAGTTCTTC. The chain combines TRBV5-1 with TRBJ2-1; 9 bases map to TRBD2. Per germline, CDR1 SGHRS and CDR2 YFSETQ. Trimming at V came to 3 bases and at J to 5 bases, leaving 15 bases not matched to a gene. This CDR3 has 18 residues.

The chain combines TRBV5-4 with TRBJ2-5, with 8 bases aligning to TRBD2. The V and J ends lost 4 bases and 5 bases, in that order; junction bases with no gene match: 10. In germline, CDR1 is SGHNT, CDR2 YYREEE (reference sequence). The CDR3 runs 15 residues. As DNA, the CDR3 is TGTGCCAGCAGCCGCTCGGGAGGGGCCGGGGAGACCCAGTACTTC. Translated: CASSRSGGAGETQYF.

The rearrangement joins TRBV7-9 to TRBJ2-1; tentatively, D is TRBD1 or TRBD2 (6 bases each). The CDR3 is 18 amino acids. V was clipped by 4 bases and J by 2 bases, with 21 bases between them. Germline V gives CDR1 SEHNR, CDR2 FQNEAQ (reference sequence). CDR3 sequence (DNA): TGTGCCAGCAGCTCCACCACTAGTACGGGGGCACCCTACAATGAGCAGTTCTTC. Encoded protein: CASSSTTSTGAPYNEQFF.

The V gene is TRBV4-1, the J gene TRBJ2-1; D call uncertain. CDR1 is MGHRA, CDR2 YSYEKL, per germline. This CDR3 comprises 10 residues. V dropped 8 bases and J dropped 7 bases, with 6 bases sitting between them. The CDR3 bases are TGCGCCAGCCTTGGGAATGAGCAGTTCTTC. Its translation is CASLGNEQFF.

The V and J genes are TRBV5-1 and TRBJ2-3; D unclear. This CDR3 has 16 amino acids. Trimming cost V 0 bases and J 3 bases, with 14 bases left between them. The V gene's germline CDR1 is SGHRS and CDR2 YFSETQ. Here the CDR3 reads CASSLGTLKWTDTQYF. CDR3 DNA sequence: TGCGCCAGCAGCTTGGGGACCCTCAAGTGGACAGATACGCAGTATTTT.

In this sample, this clonotype turned up a few times. The rearrangement joins TRBV18 to TRBJ2-4; no definite D call. V was clipped by 3 bases and J by 0 bases, with 12 bases between them. This CDR3 has 16 amino acids. Germline V CDR1 and CDR2: KGHSH, LQKENI. CDR3 region: CASSPGRPEAKNIQYF. CDR3 in DNA: TGTGCCAGCTCACCCGGCAGGCCAGAAGCCAAAAACATTCAGTACTTC.

V and J are TRBV7-6 and TRBJ2-5; no clear D gene. With the DNA end fitting TRBJ2-7 better, the J assignment may be wrong. The CDR3 spans 13 residues. CDR1 and CDR2 (germline): SGHVS, FNYEAQ. In DNA, the CDR3 is TGTGCCAGCAGCTCCAACCCACGTAACGAGCAGTACTTC. This sequence encodes CASSSNPRNEQYF.

The chain joins TRBV28 to TRBJ2-7; D might be TRBD1 (7 bases). There are 11 residues in the CDR3. CDR1 is MDHEN, CDR2 SYDVKM, per germline. V lost 7 bases, J lost 7 bases, and 11 bases lay in between. CDR3 bases: TGTGCCAGCATCAGGGGGGCTGAGCAGTACTTC. Its protein is CASIRGAEQYF.

The CDR3 DNA follows: TGTGCCAGCAGCCAGTGGACAGGGCTTTACAATGAGCAGTTCTTC. Translating gives CASSQWTGLYNEQFF. The chain links TRBV3-1 to TRBJ2-1; the match to TRBD1 covers 8 bases. Germline V gene data show CDR1 as LGHDT and CDR2 as YNNKEL (reference sequence). V lost 3 bases, J lost 4 bases, and 5 bases stayed unmatched. The CDR3 loop spans 15 amino acids.

This clonotype was detected only a few times. The V call is TRBV18, the J call TRBJ2-7; D is unresolved. The J call is in doubt because the DNA end fits TRBJ2-5 better. This CDR3 has 13 residues. CDR1 and CDR2 (germline): KGHSH, LQKENI. The DNA of the CDR3 is TGTGCCAGCTCACCACCCTTAGAAGAGACCCAGTACTTC. Translating gives CASSPPLEETQYF.

This clonotype was counted between two and nine times. The chain couples TRBV18 to TRBJ2-7; 7 bases align to TRBD1. The CDR3 has 14 residues. Germline CDR1 and CDR2: KGHSH and LQKENI. The V and J ends lost 2 bases and 3 bases, in that order; junction bases with no gene match: 4. The CDR3 is CASSPRDRDYEQYF. The CDR3 DNA reads TGTGCCAGCTCACCAAGGGACAGAGACTACGAGCAGTACTTC.

This rearrangement joins TRBV15 to TRBJ2-1; D gene uncertain. The germline V gene encodes CDR1 LNHNV and CDR2 YYDKDF (reference sequence). The germline V and J ends were trimmed by 1 base and 2 bases, with 6 bases remaining between them. The CDR3 is 14 amino acids. CDR3 sequence: CATSRVLAYNEQFF. In DNA, the CDR3 is TGTGCCACCAGCAGAGTGCTAGCCTACAATGAGCAGTTCTTC.

About this clonotype itself: One end of the junction does not line up with germline, which may come from a read error. V and J are TRBV5-1 and TRBJ1-4; possible D gene TRBD1, 6 bases. CDR3 length equals 15 residues. CDR1 is SGHRS and CDR2 is YFSETQ in the germline V gene. CDR3 protein: CASSAQGRTNEKLSF. CDR3 sequence (DNA): TGCGCCAGCAGCGCACAGGGTCGGACTAATGAAAAACTGTCTTTT.

With respect to this clonotype: It may be a read error: a sequence one base away is much more abundant. The chain has TRBV5-1 and TRBJ2-1; a possible D gene is TRBD2 (5 bases). Germline values: CDR1 SGHRS, CDR2 YFSETQ. The CDR3 sequence is 15 residues long. The chain's CDR3 is CASNLASSGTTEQFF. The CDR3 nucleotides are TGCGCCAGCAACTTGGCATCCAGCGGAACCACAGAGCAGTTCTTC.

The rearrangement joins TRBV21-1 to TRBJ2-7; the table names TRBD1, a call not compared with the DNA. TRBV21-1 is reported as a pseudogene. This CDR3 has 18 residues. The CDR3 protein is CASSKKHWDSGFPYEQYF. CDR3 nucleotides: TGTGCCAGCAGCAAAAAACACTGGGACAGTGGTTTCCCCTACGAGCAGTACTTC.

This rearrangement joins TRBV18 to TRBJ2-5; 8 nucleotides line up with TRBD2. The germline V gene has CDR1 KGHSH and CDR2 LQKENI. This CDR3 comprises 18 residues. The junction had 14 bases not matched to a gene; V was cut back by 4 bases and J by 1 base. This CDR3 reads CASSLYSGGSGIQETQYF. The DNA of the CDR3 is TGTGCCAGCTCACTTTACTCCGGGGGTAGCGGGATCCAAGAGACCCAGTACTTC.

The chain uses TRBV20-1 and TRBJ1-2, with D perhaps TRBD1 (5 bases). V lost 6 bases to trimming and J lost 5 bases, with 19 bases between them. The CDR3 sequence is 14 residues long. Germline CDR1 reads DFQATT; CDR2 reads SNEGSKA (reference sequence). CDR3 DNA: TGCAGTGCCGGGCAGGGCGGTAATCGGTATGGCTACACCTTC. It codes for CSAGQGGNRYGYTF.

This clonotype was counted only a few times. The chain combines TRBV5-1 with TRBJ2-7, with 8 nucleotides matching TRBD2. Germline V gene lookup returns CDR1 SGHRS and CDR2 YFSETQ. The CDR3 spans 14 residues. V shed 4 bases, J shed 6 bases, and the junction held 9 bases outside the gene matches. The CDR3 DNA is TGCGCCAGCAGCATCTCAGCGGGAGTAACCGAGCAGTACTTC. This gives the protein CASSISAGVTEQYF. Variable domain in full (rest from reference TRBV5-1 and TRBJ2-7): KAGVTQTPRYLIKTRGQQVTLSCSPISGHRSVSWYQQTPGQGLQFLFEYFSETQRNKGNFPGRFSGRQFSNSRSEMNVSTLELGDSALYLCASSISAGVTEQYFGPGTRLTVT.

This sequence joins TRBV29-1 and TRBJ1-5; D call uncertain. Per the germline V gene, CDR1 is SQVTM and CDR2 is ANQGSEA. This CDR3 contains 14 residues. The CDR3 sequence is CTFQVEGDNQPQHF. The CDR3 coding sequence is TGCACCTTTCAGGTGGAGGGAGACAATCAGCCCCAGCATTTT.

V is TRBV12-3 or TRBV12-4 and J is TRBJ2-4; 10 bases are a match to TRBD2. This CDR3 is 15 amino acids long. Germline trimming cut 6 bases from V and 2 bases from J; bases unmatched to any gene: 4. CDR3 amino acids: CASSLGLATKNIQYF. CDR3 nucleotide sequence: TGTGCCAGCAGCCTGGGACTAGCGACCAAAAACATTCAGTACTTC.

V usage is TRBV2 and J usage is TRBJ2-1, with 8 bases lining up with TRBD2. Germline V gene sequence: CDR1 SNHLY, CDR2 FYNNEI. CDR3 length: 14 amino acids. Trimming cost V 5 bases and J 6 bases; bases outside gene matches: 6. CDR3 sequence: CASSSGTSINEQFF. For the CDR3, the DNA is TGTGCCAGCAGTTCCGGGACTAGTATCAATGAGCAGTTCTTC.